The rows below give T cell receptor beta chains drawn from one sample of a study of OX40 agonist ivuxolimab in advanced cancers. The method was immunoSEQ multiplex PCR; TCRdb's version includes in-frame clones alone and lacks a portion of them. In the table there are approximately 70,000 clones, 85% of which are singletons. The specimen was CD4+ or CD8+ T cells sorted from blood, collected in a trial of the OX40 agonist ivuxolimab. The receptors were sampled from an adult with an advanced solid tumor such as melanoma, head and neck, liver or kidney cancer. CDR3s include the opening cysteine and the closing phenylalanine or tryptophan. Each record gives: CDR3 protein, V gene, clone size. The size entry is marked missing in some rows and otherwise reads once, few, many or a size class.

CASSLIGTGGGNTIYF TRBV7-2 -
CASSLQPGQLSGANVLTF TRBV5-1 -
CASSSPSTEARNTQYF TRBV11-2 -
CASSYSSGVNTQYF TRBV6-5 -
CASSQEGGGKLFF TRBV4-1 -
CASSSGRAPNNEQFF TRBV19 -
CASRGNPAFREKLFF TRBV28 -
CASSWPSGGTYNEQFF TRBV7-9 -
CAISEGQGLDTQYF TRBV10-3 -
CASSPGTSPDTQYF TRBV7-2 few
CASSLSRGGVLNSPLHF TRBV27 -
CASSEGLGLARTDTQYF TRBV2 -
CASSLARVEAFF TRBV7-9 -
CASKTAVNEKLFF TRBV11-3 -
CASSSQGWALARGELFF TRBV21-1 -
CASSSSRERGGYEQYF TRBV7-6 -
CASSPNSPPGDTQYF TRBV18 -
CASSLAGNSPLHF TRBV7-2 once
CASSLNQGYEQYF TRBV18 -
CASSAGLEGNNEQFF TRBV18 -
CASSLGGSGYEKLFF TRBV7-2 -
CASSLASMSGRTIQETQYF TRBV7-8 -
CASSQVGPQEIYGYTF TRBV4-2 once
CASSQGTWTSGRDNEQFF TRBV4-3 -
CASSLTGSSNTIYF TRBV5-4 few
CASSTMTGDEQYF TRBV5-1 -
CASSFQGAYEQYF TRBV5-4 -
CASSLGQRGEQFF TRBV5-1 -
CASSEGNSNQPQHF TRBV2 once
CASTSGQGPDTQYF TRBV6-6 -
CASSLAGQGIFFGYTF TRBV7-9 -
CASSPPSGTYEQYF TRBV18 -
CASSSGTDTQYF TRBV18 -
CASTQGGGRETQYF TRBV19 -
CASSERTSVIDTQYF TRBV6-1 -
CASSGQGPNTEAFF TRBV2 -
CASSDLAGGYTF TRBV25-1 -
CAWTSPGGTEAFF TRBV30 few
CASSRGQDEQFF TRBV4-3 -
CASSTGLGQETQYF TRBV2 -
CASSLDFLSSYNSPLHF TRBV5-1 -
CASSLERGGSEAFF TRBV5-8 -
CASSSPRPSMQYF TRBV27 -
CASKKLTSQETQYF TRBV6-5 -
CASSLGATQETQYF TRBV7-6 -
CAIRLGGAGTEAFF TRBV10-3 -
CASSLGQSNTGELFF TRBV5-1 -
CASSPEGVLDYTF TRBV6-4 -
CASSEKVPGGSLGTGELFF TRBV6-1 -
CASSVLGQQYF TRBV2 -
CASSIGGRGTEAFF TRBV19 -
CASSDSNPRQGAHEQYF TRBV6-4 -
CSVDPGGYTF TRBV29-1 -
CASSAKGQGNSPLHF TRBV7-3 -
CASSLGLAGGRSSYEQYF TRBV11-2 -